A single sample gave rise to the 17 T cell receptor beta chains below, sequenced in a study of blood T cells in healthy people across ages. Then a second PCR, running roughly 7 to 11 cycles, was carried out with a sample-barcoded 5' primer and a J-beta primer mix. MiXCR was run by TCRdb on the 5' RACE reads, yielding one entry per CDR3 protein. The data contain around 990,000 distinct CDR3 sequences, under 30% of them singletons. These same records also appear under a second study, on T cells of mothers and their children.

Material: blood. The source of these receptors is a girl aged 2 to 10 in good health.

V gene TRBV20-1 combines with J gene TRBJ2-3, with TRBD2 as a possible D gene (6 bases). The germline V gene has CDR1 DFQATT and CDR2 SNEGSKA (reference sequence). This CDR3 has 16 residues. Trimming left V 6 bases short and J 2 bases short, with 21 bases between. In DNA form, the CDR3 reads TGCAGTGCACGCACACCCGGGACTTTTTTCACAGATACGCAGTATTTT. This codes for CSARTPGTFFTDTQYF.

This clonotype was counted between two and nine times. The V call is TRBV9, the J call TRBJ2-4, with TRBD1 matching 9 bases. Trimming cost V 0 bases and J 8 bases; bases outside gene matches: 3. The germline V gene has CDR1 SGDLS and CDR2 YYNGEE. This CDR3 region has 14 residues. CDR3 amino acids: CASSVGQGGYIQYF. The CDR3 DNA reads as TGTGCCAGCAGCGTAGGACAGGGGGGATACATTCAGTACTTC.

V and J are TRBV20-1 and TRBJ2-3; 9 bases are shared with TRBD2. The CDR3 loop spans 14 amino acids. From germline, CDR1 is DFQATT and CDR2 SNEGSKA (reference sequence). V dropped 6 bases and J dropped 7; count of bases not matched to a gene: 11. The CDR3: CSAIAGLAGNTQYF. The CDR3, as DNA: TGCAGTGCCATAGCAGGGCTAGCGGGAAATACGCAGTATTTT.

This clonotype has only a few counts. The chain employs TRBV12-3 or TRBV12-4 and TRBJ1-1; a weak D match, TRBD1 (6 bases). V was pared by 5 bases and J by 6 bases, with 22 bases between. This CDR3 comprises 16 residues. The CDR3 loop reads CASSPTGTLGYAEAFF. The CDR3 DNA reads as TGTGCCAGCAGTCCCACCGGGACACTGGGTTACGCTGAAGCTTTCTTT.

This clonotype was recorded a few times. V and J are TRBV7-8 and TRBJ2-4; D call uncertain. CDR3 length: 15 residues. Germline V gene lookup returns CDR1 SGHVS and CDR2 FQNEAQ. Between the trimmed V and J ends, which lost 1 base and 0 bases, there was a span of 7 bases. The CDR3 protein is CASSLGYGAKNIQYF. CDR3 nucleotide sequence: TGTGCCAGCAGCTTAGGGTACGGAGCCAAAAACATTCAGTACTTC.

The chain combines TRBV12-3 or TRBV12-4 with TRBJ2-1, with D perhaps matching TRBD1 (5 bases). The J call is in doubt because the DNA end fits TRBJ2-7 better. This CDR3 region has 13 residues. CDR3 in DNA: TGTGCCATTTCCCCCGGCACAGGTAGGGAGCAGTACTTC. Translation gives CAISPGTGREQYF.

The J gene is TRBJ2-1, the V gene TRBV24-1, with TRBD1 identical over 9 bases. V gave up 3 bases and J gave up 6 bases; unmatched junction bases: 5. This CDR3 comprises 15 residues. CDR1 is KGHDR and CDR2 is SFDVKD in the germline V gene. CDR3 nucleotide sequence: TGTGCCACCAGTGATAGGGGACAGGGACGCAATGAGCAGTTCTTC. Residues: CATSDRGQGRNEQFF.

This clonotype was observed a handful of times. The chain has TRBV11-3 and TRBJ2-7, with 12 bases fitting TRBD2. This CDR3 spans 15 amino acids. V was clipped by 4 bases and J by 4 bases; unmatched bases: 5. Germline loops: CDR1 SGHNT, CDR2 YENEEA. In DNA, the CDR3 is TGTGCCAGCAGCTCCGGACTAGCGGGAATTTACGAGCAGTACTTC. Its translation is CASSSGLAGIYEQYF.

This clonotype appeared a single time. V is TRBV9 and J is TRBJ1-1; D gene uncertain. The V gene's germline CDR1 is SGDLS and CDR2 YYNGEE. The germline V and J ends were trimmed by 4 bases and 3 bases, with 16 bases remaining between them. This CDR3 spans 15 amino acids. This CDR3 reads CASSPNDPRDTEAFF. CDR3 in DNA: TGTGCCAGCAGCCCCAATGACCCACGGGACACTGAAGCTTTCTTT.

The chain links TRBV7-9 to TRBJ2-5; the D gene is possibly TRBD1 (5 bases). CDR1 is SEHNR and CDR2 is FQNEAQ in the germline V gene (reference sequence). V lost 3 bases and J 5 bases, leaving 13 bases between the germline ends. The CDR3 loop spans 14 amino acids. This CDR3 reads CASSLSMKGETQYF. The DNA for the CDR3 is TGTGCCAGCAGCTTGTCGATGAAGGGGGAGACCCAGTACTTC.

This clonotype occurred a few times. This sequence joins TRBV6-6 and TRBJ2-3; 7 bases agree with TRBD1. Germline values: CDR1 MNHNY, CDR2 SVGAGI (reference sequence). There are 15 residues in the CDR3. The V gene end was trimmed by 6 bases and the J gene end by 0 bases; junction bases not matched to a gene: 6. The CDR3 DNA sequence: TGTGCCAGCAGGTACAGGGGTCAGAGCACAGATACGCAGTATTTT. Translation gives CASRYRGQSTDTQYF.

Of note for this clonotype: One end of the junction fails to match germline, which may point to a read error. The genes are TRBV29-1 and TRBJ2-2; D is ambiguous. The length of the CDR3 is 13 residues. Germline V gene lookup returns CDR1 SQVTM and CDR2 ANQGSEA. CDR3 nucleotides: TGCGGCGTTGCTGACCCGAACACCGGGGAGCTGTTTTTT. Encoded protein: CGVADPNTGELFF.

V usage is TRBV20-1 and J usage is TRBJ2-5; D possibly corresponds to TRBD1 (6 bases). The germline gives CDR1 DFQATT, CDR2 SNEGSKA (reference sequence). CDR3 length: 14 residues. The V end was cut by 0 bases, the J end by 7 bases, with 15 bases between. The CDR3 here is CSARDTGTIGTQYF. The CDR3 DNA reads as TGCAGTGCTAGAGATACAGGGACAATCGGGACCCAGTACTTC.

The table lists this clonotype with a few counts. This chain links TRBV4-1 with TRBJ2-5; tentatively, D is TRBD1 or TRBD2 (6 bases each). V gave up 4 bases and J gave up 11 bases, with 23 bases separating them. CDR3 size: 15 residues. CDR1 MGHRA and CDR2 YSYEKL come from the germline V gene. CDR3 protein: CASSPSGAGDMEQYF. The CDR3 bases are TGCGCCAGCAGCCCCTCGGGGGCAGGAGATATGGAGCAGTACTTC.

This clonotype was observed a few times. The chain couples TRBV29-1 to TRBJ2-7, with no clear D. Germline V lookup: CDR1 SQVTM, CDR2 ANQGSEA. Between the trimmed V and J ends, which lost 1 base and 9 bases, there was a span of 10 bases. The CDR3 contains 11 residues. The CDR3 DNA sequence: TGCAGCGTTGAAGTTCTTGGGGTGCAGTACTTC. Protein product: CSVEVLGVQYF.

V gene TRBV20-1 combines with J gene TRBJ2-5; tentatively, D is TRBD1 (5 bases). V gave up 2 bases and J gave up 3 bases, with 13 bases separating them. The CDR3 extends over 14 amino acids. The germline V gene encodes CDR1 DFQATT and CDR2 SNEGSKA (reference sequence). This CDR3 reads CSARQGGVKETQYF. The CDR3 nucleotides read TGCAGTGCTAGACAGGGCGGAGTGAAAGAGACCCAGTACTTC.

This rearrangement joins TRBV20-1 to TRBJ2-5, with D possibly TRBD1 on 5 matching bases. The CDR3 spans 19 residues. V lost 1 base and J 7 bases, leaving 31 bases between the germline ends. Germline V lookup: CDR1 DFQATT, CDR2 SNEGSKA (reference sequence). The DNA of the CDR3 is TGCAGTGCTAGAGGTACAGGTTCGGAGTCGCCTTCGACGATGGGGACCCAGTACTTC. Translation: CSARGTGSESPSTMGTQYF.